This T cell receptor (beta chain) was identified in a study of blood T cells in healthy people across ages. Next came a second PCR, run for roughly 6 to 11 cycles, which used a sample-barcoded 5' primer along with a J-beta primer mix. TCRdb re-called the 5' RACE reads with MiXCR, one entry per CDR3 protein. The data show 750,000 to 950,000 distinct CDR3 sequences, with 53% seen just once and under 50% held by the top ten. The CDR3 is made up of 15 amino acids. Germline V gene data show CDR1 as DFQATT and CDR2 as SNEGSKA (reference sequence). Deletions cut 0 bases from V and 6 bases from J, with 15 bases between.

Input material: blood. V is TRBV20-1 and J is TRBJ2-1, with a weak D call TRBD2 (5 bases). This receptor was identified in a man older than 75 in good health. CDR3 nucleotides: TGCAGTGCTAGAGATAACGGGCTTCGGGGCAATGAGCAGTTCTTC. This translates into CSARDNGLRGNEQFF.